This TCR beta chain is from a study of T-cell reconstitution after alpha-beta-depleted transplantation in children. Comments on this clonotype: The antigen is unknown.

Trimming pared 2 bases from V and 6 bases from J, leaving 9 bases between. The CDR3 totals 13 residues. Findings and caveats of the study: Diversity of TCRbeta at day 60 was high in some patients, arising from surviving recipient T cells and thymic progenitors. It was reported that alpha-beta T cells came from several hundred expanded graft clones (about two months after transplant). Among T cells one year after transplant, newly produced cells accounted for most counts and diversity.

Preparation of the TCRbeta library used unique molecular identifiers. TCRdb independently ran MiXCR on the PCR reads; one entry per CDR3 protein. The sample consists of fewer than 550,000 distinct CDR3 sequences, roughly 10% of them appearing once. This receptor was taken from a female patient aged 2-10 years who had a stem cell transplant for aplastic anemia, so the T cells may come from the graft donor. The gene calls are TRBV12-3 or TRBV12-4 and TRBJ2-3, with D tentatively TRBD2 (6 bases). This specimen consisted of PBMCs, mostly from graft donor cells, obtained 180 days after TCRalphabeta/CD19-depleted stem cell transplant. In DNA, the CDR3 is TGTGCCAGCAGTTTACCCCTAGCGGATACGCAGTATTTT. Its translation is CASSLPLADTQYF.